This T cell receptor (beta chain) was captured by sequencing in a study of T-cell reconstitution after alpha-beta-depleted transplantation in children. J gave up 7 bases and V 4 bases, and 9 bases lay outside the gene matches. CDR1 and CDR2 from the germline V gene are SGDLS and YYNGEE. This CDR3 is 16 amino acids long. Unique molecular identifiers were incorporated during preparation of the TCRbeta library. TCRdb reprocessed the PCR reads with MiXCR, giving one entry per CDR3 protein. The repertoire holds approximately 430,000 distinct CDR3 sequences, with around 15% as singletons. This specimen consisted of PBMCs, mostly from graft donor cells, obtained 360 days after TCRalphabeta/CD19-depleted stem cell transplant. The gene calls are TRBV9 and TRBJ2-1; 12 bases are a match to TRBD2. The receptor's source is a boy in the first two years of life who had a stem cell transplant for Wiskott-Aldrich syndrome, so the T cells may come from the graft donor. CDR3: CASSPSGTSGWNEQFF. In DNA form, the CDR3 reads TGTGCCAGCAGCCCCTCCGGGACTAGCGGGTGGAATGAGCAGTTCTTC.